This T cell receptor (beta chain) was profiled in a study of blood T cell repertoires in COVID-19 (dated by TCRdb to the early 2020s). A note on the overall study: Collaborator samples came from the United States, Italy and Spain and covered acute and convalescent phases of COVID-19. The material from the prospective study consisted of cDNA or gDNA derived from T cells, B-cell-depleted T cells, or PBMCs. Deeply sampled blood TCRbeta repertoires from subjects exposed to, actively infected with, or recovered from COVID-19 were included in the dataset. Nearly every sample came with metadata listing a de-identified subject ID, COVID-19 status, age in years and sex. Where available, HLA class I and class II types were obtained from metadata supplied by the sample provider rather than from assay-based typing. The samples were drawn from two sources: the first 160 participants of the ongoing ImmuneRACE study, and 1,000 to 1,500 subjects contributed by 6 global collaborators. The repertoires were released in a freely available public database intended as a resource for research on the immune response to SARS-CoV-2.

On this clone itself: Its binding antigen is unknown. No much larger clone is present one base from it, and per-base qualities are unavailable.

Whole blood was collected in K2EDTA tubes by collaborating institutions according to the institutions' own protocols. For TCRbeta analysis, collaborators shipped samples in one of three forms: frozen whole blood, isolated PBMCs, or DNA extracted from either of those sample types. Ends trimmed: V by 4 bases, J by 5 bases; bases unmatched to a gene: 9. CDR1 and CDR2, looked up from the germline V gene, are SGHRS and YFSETQ. Counted from cysteine to phenylalanine, this CDR3 has 15 amino acids. Only the CDR3 region is kept as DNA, spanning 45 bases read in frame from base 1. TCRbeta CDR3 regions were amplified from genomic DNA by means of the immunoSEQ Assay, a bias-controlled multiplex PCR. The paper's data handling went like this. Within the assay, amplification of reference gene primers was used to estimate how many nucleated cells each sample contained. Sequence reads were collapsed and filtered to measure the absolute abundance of every unique TCRbeta CDR3 rearrangement. For each sample, productive Simpson clonality was calculated as the square root of Simpson's diversity index over productive rearrangements. Entries here come from immuneACCESS through TCRdb and include only in-frame sequences with V and J called. Some clones fail to appear in such tables; in the studies checked, an unresolved V gene covers under half of the shortfall, and the cause of the remainder is unknown. For V, J and clone size, that table is used; D and trimming come from the DNA. Across this sample there are 80,000 to 100,000 clones, with about 91% seen only once. Of the sample, 1.8% is held by the ten largest clones.

What the work shows at the level of the full study, not this receptor alone: How much clinical and demographic metadata was included differed by source and by participant, and the metadata was provided uncurated.

This chain joins TRBV5-1 to TRBJ2-1, and TRBD1 matches 7 of the central bases. This receptor was identified in a human donor with active COVID-19. The donor label of this sample is uncertain. Sequencing was done on a sample of peripheral blood. At the DNA level, the sequence is TGCGCCAGCAGCCCTTCGACAGGGCCTGACAATGAGCAGTTCTTC. Its protein is CASSPSTGPDNEQFF.